This T cell receptor beta chain was sequenced for a study of cytomegalovirus exposure and HLA in healthy donors. General study results and limits: The likely explanation for a cluster of highly shared sequence variants was sequencing artifact. A later analysis found TCR association rates differed by HLA locus, highest for DRB1 and lowest for HLA-C.

Worth noting for this clone: Antigen: not known.

PCR was performed using 60 Vbeta and 13 Jbeta primers. This table comes from immunoSEQ multiplex PCR, and its TCRdb copy is limited to in-frame clones, with some not included. The profile shows under 200,000 clones, about 77% of them singletons. Germline CDR1 SNHLY, CDR2 FYNNEI. V lost 7 bases to trimming and J lost 4 bases; unmatched junction nucleotides: 9. The CDR3 covers 15 residues. This TCR came from a man aged 25 to 45 in good health and CMV-seronegative. The V call is TRBV2, the J call TRBJ1-2; 10 nucleotides line up with TRBD1. The source material was PBMCs. CDR3 in DNA: TGTGCCAGCACCCGCGGGGGACAGGGGACCTATGGCTACACCTTC. Translated, it gives CASTRGGQGTYGYTF.